The subject of this entry is one TCR beta chain. The antigen is undetermined. The donors, all healthy, were Caucasians living in Russia, aged roughly 6 to 100. Primed by a sample-barcoded 5' primer and a J-beta primer mix, a second PCR proceeded for about 6 to 11 cycles. TCRdb used MiXCR to reprocess the 5' RACE reads, holding one entry per CDR3 protein. The table shows 710,000 or so distinct CDR3 sequences, with roughly 30% occurring only once. This sample was taken from a study of blood T cells in healthy people across ages. Regarding the study as a whole: The study found TCR beta diversity correlated strongly with naive T cell percentage.

Trimming took off 1 base at V and 11 bases at J, with 17 bases between the two ends. CDR1 and CDR2 from the germline V gene are LGHDT and YNNKEL (reference sequence). The CDR3 loop spans 14 amino acids. This TCR derives from a woman older than 75 in good health. Sequencing input: blood. The V gene is TRBV3-1, the J gene TRBJ2-5; no clear D gene. The CDR3: CASSQGLPPNEQYF. The CDR3 region has the DNA TGTGCCAGCAGCCAAGGTCTTCCCCCCAATGAGCAGTACTTC.